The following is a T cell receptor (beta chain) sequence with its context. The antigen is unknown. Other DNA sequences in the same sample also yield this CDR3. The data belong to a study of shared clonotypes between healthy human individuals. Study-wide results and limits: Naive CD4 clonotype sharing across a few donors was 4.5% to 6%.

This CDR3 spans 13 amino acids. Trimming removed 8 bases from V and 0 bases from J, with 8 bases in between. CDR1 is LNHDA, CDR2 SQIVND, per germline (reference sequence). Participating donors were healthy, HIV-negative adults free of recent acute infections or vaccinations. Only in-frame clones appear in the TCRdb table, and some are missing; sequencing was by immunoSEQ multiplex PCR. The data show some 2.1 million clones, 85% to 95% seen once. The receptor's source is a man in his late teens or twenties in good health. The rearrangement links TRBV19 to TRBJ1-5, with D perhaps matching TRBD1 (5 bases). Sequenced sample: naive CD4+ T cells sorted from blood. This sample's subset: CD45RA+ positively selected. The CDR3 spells CASGQGSNQPQHF. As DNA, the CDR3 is TGTGCCAGTGGGCAGGGTAGCAATCAGCCCCAGCATTTT.